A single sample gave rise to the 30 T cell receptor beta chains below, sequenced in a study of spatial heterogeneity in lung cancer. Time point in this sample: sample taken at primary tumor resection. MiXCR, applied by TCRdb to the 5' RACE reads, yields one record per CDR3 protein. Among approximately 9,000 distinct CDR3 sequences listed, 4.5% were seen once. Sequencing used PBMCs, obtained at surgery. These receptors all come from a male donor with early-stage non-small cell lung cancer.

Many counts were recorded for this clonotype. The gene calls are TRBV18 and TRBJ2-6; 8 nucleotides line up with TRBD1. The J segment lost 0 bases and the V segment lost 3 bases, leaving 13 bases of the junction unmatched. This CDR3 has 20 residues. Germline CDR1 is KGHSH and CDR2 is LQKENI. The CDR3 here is CASSPPGVTGALSGANVLTF. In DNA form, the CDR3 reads TGTGCCAGCTCACCGCCGGGGGTGACAGGGGCTCTCTCTGGGGCCAACGTCCTGACTTTC.

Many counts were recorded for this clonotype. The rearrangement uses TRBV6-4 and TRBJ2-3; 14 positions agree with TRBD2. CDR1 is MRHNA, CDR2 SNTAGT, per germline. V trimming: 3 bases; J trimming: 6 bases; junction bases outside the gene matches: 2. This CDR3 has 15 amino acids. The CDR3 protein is CASSETSGGADTQYF. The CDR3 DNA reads TGTGCCAGCAGTGAGACTAGCGGGGGGGCGGATACGCAGTATTTT.

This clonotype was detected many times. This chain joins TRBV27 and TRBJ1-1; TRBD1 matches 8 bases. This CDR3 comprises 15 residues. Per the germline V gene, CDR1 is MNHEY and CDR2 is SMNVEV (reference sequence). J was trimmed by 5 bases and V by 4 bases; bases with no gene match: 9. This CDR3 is CASSSGTGGRTEAFF. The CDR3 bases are TGTGCCAGCAGTTCGGGGACAGGAGGGAGGACTGAAGCTTTCTTT.

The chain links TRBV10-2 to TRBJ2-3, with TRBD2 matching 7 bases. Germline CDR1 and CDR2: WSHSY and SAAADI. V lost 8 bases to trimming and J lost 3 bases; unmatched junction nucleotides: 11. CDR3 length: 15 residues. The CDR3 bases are TGCGCCAGCCTCCCGGGTCGGCGGGGGACAGATACGCAGTATTTT. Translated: CASLPGRRGTDTQYF.

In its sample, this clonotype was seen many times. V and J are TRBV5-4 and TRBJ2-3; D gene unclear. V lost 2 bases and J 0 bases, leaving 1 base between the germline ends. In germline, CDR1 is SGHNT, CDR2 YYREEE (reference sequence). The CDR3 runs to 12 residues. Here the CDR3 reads CASSFSTDTQYF. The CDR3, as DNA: TGTGCCAGCAGCTTTAGCACAGATACGCAGTATTTT.

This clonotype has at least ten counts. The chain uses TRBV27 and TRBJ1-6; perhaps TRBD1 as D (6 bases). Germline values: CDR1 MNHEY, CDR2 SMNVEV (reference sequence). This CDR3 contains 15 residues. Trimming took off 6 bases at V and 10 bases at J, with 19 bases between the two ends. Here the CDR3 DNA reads TGTGCCAGCAGCTTAAACGGGGGCGAGCTCTCACCCCTCCACTTT. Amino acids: CASSLNGGELSPLHF.

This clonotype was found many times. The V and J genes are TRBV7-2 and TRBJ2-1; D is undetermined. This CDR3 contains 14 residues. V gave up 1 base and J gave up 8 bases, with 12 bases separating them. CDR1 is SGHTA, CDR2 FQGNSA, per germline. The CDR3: CASSLGKFFHEQFF. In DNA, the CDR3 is TGTGCCAGCAGCTTAGGGAAGTTCTTCCATGAGCAGTTCTTC.

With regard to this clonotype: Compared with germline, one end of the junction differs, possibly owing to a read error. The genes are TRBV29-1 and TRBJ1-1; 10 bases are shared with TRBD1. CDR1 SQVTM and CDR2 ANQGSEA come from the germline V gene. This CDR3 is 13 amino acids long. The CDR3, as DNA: TGCAGCGTGTCGGGACAGGGGAACACTGAAGCTCTCTTT. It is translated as CSVSGQGNTEALF.

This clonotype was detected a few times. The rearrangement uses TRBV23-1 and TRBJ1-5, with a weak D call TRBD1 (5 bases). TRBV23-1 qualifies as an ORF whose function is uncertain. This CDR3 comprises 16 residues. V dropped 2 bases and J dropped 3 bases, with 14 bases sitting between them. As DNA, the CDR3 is TGCGCCAGCAGTCAACCCCGCGGGGGTACCAATCAGCCCCAGCATTTT. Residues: CASSQPRGGTNQPQHF.

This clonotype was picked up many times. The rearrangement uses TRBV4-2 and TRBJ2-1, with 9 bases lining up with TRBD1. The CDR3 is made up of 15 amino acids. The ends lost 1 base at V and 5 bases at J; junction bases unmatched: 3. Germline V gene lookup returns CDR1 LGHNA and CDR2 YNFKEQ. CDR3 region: CASSQVGQGNNEQFF. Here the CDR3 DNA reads TGTGCCAGCAGCCAAGTTGGACAGGGGAACAATGAGCAGTTCTTC.

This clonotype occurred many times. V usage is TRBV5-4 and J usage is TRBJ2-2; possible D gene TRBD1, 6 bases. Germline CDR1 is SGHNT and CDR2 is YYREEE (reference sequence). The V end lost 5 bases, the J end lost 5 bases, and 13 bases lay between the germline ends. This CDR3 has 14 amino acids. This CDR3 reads CASRTTGQTGELFF. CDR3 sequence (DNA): TGTGCCAGCAGAACGACTGGACAGACCGGGGAGCTGTTTTTT.

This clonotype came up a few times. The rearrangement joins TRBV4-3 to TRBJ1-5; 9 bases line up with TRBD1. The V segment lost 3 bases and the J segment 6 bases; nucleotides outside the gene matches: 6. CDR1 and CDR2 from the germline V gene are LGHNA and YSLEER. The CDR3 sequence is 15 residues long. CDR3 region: CASSQDHRGRQPQHF. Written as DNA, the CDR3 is TGCGCCAGCAGCCAGGATCACAGGGGGCGTCAGCCCCAGCATTTT.

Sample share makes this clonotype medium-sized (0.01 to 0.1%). CDR3 region: CASSAGGNSQNTGELFF. The CDR3 bases are TGTGCCAGCTCAGCGGGGGGCAACTCCCAGAACACCGGGGAGCTGTTTTTT. The V gene is TRBV28, the J gene TRBJ2-2; TRBD2 matches at 9 bases. V shed 8 bases, J shed 1 base, and the junction held 11 bases outside the gene matches. The CDR3 totals 17 residues. CDR1 MDHEN and CDR2 SYDVKM come from the germline V gene.

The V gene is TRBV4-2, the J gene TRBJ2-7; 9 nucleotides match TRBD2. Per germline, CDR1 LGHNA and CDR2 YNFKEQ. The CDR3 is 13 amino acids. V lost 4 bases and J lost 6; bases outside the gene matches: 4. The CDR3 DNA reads TGTGCCAGCAGCCGGGGACTAGCCGGCGAGCAGTACTTC. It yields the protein CASSRGLAGEQYF.

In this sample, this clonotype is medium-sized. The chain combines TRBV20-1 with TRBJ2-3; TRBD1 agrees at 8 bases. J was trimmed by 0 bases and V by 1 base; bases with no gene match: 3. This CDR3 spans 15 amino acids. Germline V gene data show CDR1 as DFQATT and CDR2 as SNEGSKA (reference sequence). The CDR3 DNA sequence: TGCAGTGCTAGAGGGACAGGGAGCAGCACAGATACGCAGTATTTT. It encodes CSARGTGSSTDTQYF.

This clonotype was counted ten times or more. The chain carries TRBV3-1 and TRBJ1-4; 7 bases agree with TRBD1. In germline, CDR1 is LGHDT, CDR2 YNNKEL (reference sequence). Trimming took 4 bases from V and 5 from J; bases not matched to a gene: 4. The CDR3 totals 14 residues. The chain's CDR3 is CASSLPGQNEKLFF. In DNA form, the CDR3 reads TGTGCCAGCAGCCTCCCGGGACAGAATGAAAAACTGTTTTTT.

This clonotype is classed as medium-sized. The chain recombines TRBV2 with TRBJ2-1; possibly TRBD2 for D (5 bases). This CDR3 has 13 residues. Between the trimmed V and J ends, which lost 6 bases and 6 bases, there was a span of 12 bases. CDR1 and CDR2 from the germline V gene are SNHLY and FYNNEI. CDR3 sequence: CASSATRGNEQFF. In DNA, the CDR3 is TGTGCCAGCAGCGCCACTAGAGGCAATGAGCAGTTCTTC.

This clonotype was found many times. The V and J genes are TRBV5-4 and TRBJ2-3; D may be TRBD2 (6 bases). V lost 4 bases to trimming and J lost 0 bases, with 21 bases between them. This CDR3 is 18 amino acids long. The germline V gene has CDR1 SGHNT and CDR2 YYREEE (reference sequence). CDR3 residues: CASSPFGTTSLSTDTQYF. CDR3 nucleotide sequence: TGTGCCAGCAGCCCCTTCGGGACGACTAGTCTGAGCACAGATACGCAGTATTTT.

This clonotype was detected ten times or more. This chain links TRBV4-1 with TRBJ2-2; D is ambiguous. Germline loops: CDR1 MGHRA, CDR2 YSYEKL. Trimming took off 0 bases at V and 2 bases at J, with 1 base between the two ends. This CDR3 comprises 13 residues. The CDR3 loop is CASSQDNTGELFF. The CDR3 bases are TGCGCCAGCAGCCAAGATAACACCGGGGAGCTGTTTTTT.

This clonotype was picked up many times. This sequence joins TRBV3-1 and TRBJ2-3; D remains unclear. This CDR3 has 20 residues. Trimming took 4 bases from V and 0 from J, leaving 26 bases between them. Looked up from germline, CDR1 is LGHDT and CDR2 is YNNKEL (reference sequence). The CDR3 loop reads CASSPQATSQTEISTDTQYF. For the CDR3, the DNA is TGTGCCAGCAGCCCCCAAGCAACATCCCAGACGGAGATAAGCACAGATACGCAGTATTTT.

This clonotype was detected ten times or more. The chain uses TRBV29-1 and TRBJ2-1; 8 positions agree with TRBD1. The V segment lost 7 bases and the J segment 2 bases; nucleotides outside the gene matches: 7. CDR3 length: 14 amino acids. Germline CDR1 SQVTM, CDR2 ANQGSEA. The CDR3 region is CSAPGTGTYNEQFF. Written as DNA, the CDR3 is TGCAGCGCCCCCGGGACAGGCACCTACAATGAGCAGTTCTTC.

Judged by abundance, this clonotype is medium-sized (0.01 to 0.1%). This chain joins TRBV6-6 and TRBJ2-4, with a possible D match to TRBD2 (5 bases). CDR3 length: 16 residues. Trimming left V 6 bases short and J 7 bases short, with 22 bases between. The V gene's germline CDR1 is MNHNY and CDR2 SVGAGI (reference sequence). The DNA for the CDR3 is TGTGCCAGCAGCCCCGAATTCTCGGGGATTCTTAACATTCAGTACTTC. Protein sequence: CASSPEFSGILNIQYF.

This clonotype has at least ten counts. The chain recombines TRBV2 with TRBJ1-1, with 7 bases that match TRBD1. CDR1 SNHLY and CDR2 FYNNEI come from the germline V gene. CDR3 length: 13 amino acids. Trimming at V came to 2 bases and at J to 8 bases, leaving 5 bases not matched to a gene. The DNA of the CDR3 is TGTGCCAGCAGTGAAAGACAGGGAGTGGAAGCTTTCTTT. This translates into CASSERQGVEAFF.

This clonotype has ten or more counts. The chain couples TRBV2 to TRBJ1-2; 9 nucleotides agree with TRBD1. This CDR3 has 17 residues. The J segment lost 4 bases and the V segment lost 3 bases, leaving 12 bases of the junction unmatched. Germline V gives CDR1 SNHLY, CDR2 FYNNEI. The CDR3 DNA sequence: TGTGCCAGCAGTGATGTTGGGACAGGGCCTAGGGTCTATGGCTACACCTTC. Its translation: CASSDVGTGPRVYGYTF.

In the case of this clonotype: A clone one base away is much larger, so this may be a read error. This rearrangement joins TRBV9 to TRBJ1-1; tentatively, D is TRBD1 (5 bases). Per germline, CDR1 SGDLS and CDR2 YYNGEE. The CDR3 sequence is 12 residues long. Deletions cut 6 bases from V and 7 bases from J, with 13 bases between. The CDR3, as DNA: TGTGCCAGCACCCCTCGGCAGGGTGAAGCTTTCTTT. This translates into CASTPRQGEAFF.

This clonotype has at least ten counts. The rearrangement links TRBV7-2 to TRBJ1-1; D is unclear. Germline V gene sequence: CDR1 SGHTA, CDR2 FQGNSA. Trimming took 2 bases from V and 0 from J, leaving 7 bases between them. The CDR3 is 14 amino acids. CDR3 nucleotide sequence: TGTGCCAGCAGCTTACAGTCCATGAACACTGAAGCTTTCTTT. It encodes CASSLQSMNTEAFF.

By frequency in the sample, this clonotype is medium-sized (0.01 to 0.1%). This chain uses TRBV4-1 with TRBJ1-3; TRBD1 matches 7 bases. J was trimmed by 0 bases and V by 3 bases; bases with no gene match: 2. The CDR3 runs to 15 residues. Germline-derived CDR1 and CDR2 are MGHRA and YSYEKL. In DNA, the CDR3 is TGCGCCAGCAGCCAGGACAGGTTCTCTGGAAACACCATATATTTT. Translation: CASSQDRFSGNTIYF.

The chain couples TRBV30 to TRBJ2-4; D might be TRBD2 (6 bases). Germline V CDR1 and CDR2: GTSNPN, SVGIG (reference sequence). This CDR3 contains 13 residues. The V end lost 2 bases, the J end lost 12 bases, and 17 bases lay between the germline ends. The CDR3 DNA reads TGTGCCTGGAGTTTTCGGGGGACGGAAAGTCAGTACTTC. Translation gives CAWSFRGTESQYF.

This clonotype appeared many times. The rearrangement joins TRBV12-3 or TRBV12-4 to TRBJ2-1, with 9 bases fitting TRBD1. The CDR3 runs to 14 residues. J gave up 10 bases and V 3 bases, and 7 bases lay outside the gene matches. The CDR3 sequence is CASSFKQGAGEQFF. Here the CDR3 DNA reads TGTGCCAGCAGTTTTAAACAGGGGGCGGGAGAGCAGTTCTTC.

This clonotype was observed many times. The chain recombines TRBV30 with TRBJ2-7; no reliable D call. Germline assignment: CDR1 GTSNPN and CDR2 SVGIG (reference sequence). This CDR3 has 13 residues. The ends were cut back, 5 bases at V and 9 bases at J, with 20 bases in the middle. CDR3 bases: TGTGCCTGGGGTCCCGGTGGAATATTGGTGCAGTACTTC. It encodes CAWGPGGILVQYF. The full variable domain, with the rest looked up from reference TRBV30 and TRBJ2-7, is SQTIHQWPATLVQPVGSPLSLECTVEGTSNPNLYWYRQAAGRGLQLLFYSVGIGQISSEVPQNLSASRPQDRQFILSSKKLLLSDSGFYLCAWGPGGILVQYFGPGTRLTVT.